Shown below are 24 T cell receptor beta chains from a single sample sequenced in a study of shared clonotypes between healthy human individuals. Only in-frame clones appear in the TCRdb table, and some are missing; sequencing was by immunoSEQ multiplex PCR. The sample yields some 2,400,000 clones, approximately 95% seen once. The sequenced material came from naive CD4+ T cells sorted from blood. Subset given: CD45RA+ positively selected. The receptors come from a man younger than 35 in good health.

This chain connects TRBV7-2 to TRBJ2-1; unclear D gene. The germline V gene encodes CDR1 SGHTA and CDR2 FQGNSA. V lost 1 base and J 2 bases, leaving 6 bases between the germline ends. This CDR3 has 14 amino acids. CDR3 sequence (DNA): TGTGCCAGCAGCTTAGTAGTACCCTACAATGAGCAGTTCTTC. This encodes CASSLVVPYNEQFF.

In nucleotides, the CDR3 is TGTGCCAGCAGCTTAGGATACCAAAGGAACACCATATATTTT. It yields the protein CASSLGYQRNTIYF. V usage is TRBV11-2 and J usage is TRBJ1-3; no firm D call. The germline CDR1 and CDR2 sequences are SGHAT and FQNNGV. With 1 base removed from V and 7 bases from J, the gap between germline ends came to 11 bases. CDR3 length: 14 residues. The entire variable domain, with the rest obtained from reference TRBV11-2 and TRBJ1-3, is as follows: EAGVAQSPRYKIIEKRQSVAFWCNPISGHATLYWYQQILGQGPKLLIQFQNNGVVDDSQLPKDRFSAERLKGVDSTLKIQPAKLEDSAVYLCASSLGYQRNTIYFGEGSWLTVV.

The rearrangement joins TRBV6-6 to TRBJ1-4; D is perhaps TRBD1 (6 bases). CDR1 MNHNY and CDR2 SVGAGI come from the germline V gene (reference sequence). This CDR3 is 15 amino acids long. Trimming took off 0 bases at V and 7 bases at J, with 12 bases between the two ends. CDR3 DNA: TGTGCCAGCAGTTACTCGTGGACAGTGGCTGAAAAACTGTTTTTT. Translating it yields CASSYSWTVAEKLFF.

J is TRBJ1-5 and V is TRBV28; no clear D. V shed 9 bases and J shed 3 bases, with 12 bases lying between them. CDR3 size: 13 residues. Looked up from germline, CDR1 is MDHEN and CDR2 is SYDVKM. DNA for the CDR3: TGTGCCAGTTCCAACTCTATCAATCAGCCCCAGCATTTT. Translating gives CASSNSINQPQHF.

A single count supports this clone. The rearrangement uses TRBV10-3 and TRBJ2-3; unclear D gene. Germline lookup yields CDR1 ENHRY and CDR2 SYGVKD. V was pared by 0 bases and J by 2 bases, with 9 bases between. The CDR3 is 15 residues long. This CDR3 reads CAISESGIPTDTQYF. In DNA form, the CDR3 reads TGTGCCATCAGTGAGTCGGGGATACCCACAGATACGCAGTATTTT.

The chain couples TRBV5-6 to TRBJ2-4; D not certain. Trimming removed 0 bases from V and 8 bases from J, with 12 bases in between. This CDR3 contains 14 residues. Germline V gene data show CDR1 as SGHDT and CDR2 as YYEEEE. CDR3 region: CASSLGLVQDIQYF. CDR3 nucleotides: TGTGCCAGCAGCTTGGGTTTAGTTCAAGACATTCAGTACTTC.

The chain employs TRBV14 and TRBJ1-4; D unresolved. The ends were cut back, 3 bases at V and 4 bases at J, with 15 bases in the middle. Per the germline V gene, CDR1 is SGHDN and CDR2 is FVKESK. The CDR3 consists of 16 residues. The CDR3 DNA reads TGTGCCAGCAGCCATAATAGGGTGGGGTTTAATGAAAAACTGTTTTTT. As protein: CASSHNRVGFNEKLFF.

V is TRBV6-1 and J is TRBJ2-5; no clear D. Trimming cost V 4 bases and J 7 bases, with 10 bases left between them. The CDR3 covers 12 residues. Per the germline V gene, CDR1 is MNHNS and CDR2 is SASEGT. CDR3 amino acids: CASSALVATQYF. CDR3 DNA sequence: TGTGCCAGCAGTGCCCTGGTAGCGACCCAGTACTTC.

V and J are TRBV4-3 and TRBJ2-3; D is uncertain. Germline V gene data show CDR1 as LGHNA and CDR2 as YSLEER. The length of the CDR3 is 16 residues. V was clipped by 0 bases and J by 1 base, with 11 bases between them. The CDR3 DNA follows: TGCGCCAGCAGCCAAGATCCGGCTATTCGCACAGATACGCAGTATTTT. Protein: CASSQDPAIRTDTQYF.

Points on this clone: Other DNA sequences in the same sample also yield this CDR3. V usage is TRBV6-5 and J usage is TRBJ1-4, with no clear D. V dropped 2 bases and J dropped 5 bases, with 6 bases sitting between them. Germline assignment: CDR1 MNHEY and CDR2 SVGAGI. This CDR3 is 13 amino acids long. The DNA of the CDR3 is TGTGCCAGCAGTTACCGGAGCAATGAAAAACTGTTTTTT. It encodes CASSYRSNEKLFF.

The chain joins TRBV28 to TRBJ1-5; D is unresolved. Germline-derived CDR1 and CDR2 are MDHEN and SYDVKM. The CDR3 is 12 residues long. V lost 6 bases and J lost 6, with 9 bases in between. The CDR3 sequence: CASRDLRQPQHF. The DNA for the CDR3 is TGTGCCAGCAGGGACTTACGTCAGCCCCAGCATTTT.

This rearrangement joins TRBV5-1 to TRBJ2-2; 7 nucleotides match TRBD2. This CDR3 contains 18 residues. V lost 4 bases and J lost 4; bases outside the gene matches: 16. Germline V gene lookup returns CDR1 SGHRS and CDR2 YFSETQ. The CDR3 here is CASSLGRAGIGVTGELFF. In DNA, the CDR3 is TGCGCCAGCAGCCTTGGTCGAGCGGGAATCGGCGTCACCGGGGAGCTGTTTTTT.

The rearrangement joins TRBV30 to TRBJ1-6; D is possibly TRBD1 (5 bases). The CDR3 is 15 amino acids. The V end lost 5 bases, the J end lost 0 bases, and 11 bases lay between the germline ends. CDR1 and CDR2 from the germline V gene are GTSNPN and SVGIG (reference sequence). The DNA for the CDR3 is TGTGCCTGGGTGGCCGGGGGCTCCTATAATTCACCCCTCCACTTT. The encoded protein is CAWVAGGSYNSPLHF. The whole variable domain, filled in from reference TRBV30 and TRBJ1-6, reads SQTIHQWPATLVQPVGSPLSLECTVEGTSNPNLYWYRQAAGRGLQLLFYSVGIGQISSEVPQNLSASRPQDRQFILSSKKLLLSDSGFYLCAWVAGGSYNSPLHFGNGTRLTVT.

The CDR3 reads CSATTGSANEKLFF. For the CDR3, the DNA is TGCAGCGCGACAACAGGGTCTGCTAATGAAAAACTGTTTTTT. V usage is TRBV29-1 and J usage is TRBJ1-4; D is perhaps TRBD1 (6 bases). Germline lookup yields CDR1 SQVTM and CDR2 ANQGSEA. With 7 bases removed from V and 3 bases from J, the gap between germline ends came to 15 bases. The CDR3 is 14 amino acids.

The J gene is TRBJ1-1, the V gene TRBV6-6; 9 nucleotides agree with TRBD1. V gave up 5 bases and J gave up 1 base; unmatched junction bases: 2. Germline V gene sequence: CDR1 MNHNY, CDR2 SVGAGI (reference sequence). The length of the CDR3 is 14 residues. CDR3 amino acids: CASSPGQGNTEAFF. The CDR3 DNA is TGTGCCAGCAGTCCGGGACAGGGGAACACTGAAGCTTTCTTT.

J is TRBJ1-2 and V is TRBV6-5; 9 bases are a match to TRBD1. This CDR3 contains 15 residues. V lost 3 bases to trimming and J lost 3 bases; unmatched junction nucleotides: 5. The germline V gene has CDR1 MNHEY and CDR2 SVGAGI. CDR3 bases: TGTGCCAGCAGTTATCGGGGGGACAGGGACTATGGCTACACCTTC. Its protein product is CASSYRGDRDYGYTF.

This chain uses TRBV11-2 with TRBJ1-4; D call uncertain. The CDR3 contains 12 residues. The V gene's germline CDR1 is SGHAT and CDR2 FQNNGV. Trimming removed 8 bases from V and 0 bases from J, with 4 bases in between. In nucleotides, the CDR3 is TGTGCCAGCCGAACAACTAATGAAAAACTGTTTTTT. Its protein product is CASRTTNEKLFF.

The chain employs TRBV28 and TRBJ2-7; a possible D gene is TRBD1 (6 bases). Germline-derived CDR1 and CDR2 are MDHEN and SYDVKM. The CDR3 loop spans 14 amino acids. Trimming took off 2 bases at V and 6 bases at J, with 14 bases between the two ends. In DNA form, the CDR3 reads TGTGCCAGCAGTTTAGTGGCAGGGGTCGGCGAGCAGTACTTC. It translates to CASSLVAGVGEQYF.

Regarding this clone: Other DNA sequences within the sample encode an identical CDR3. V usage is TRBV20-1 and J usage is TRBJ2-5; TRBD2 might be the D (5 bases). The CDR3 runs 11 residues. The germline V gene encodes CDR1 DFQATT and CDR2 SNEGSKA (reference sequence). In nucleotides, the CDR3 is TGCAGCGCCACTAGACAAGAGACCCAGTACTTC. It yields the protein CSATRQETQYF.

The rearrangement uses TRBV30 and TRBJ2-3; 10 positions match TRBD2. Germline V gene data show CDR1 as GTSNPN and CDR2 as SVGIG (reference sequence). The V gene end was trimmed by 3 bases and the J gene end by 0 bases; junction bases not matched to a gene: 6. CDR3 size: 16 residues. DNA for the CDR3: TGTGCCTGGAGCGCACTAGCGGGAAAAAGCACAGATACGCAGTATTTT. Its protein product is CAWSALAGKSTDTQYF. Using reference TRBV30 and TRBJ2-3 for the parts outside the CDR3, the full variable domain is SQTIHQWPATLVQPVGSPLSLECTVEGTSNPNLYWYRQAAGRGLQLLFYSVGIGQISSEVPQNLSASRPQDRQFILSSKKLLLSDSGFYLCAWSALAGKSTDTQYFGPGTRLTVL.

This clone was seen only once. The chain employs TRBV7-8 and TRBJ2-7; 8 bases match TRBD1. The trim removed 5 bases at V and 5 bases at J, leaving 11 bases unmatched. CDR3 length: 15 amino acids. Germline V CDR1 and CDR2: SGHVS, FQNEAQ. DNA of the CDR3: TGTGCCAGCAGCGCCCGACAGGGGACATCGAACGAGCAGTACTTC. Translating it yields CASSARQGTSNEQYF.

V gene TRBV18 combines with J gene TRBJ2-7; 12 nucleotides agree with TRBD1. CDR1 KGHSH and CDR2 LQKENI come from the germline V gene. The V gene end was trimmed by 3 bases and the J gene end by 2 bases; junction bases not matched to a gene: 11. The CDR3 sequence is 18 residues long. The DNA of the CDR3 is TGTGCCAGCTCACCCAGTATACTCCGGGACAGGGGGCCCTACGAGCAGTACTTC. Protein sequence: CASSPSILRDRGPYEQYF.

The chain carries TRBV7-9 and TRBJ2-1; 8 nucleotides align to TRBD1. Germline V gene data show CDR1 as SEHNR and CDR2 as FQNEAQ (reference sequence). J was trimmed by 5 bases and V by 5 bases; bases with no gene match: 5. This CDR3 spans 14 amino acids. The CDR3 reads CASSPWTGNNEQFF. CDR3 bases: TGTGCCAGCAGCCCCTGGACAGGGAACAATGAGCAGTTCTTC.

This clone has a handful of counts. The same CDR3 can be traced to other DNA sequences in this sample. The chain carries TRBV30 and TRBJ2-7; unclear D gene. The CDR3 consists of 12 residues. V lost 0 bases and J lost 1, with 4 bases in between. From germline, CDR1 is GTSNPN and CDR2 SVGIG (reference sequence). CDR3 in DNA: TGTGCCTGGAGTGTAAATTCCTACGAGCAGTACTTC. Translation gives CAWSVNSYEQYF.